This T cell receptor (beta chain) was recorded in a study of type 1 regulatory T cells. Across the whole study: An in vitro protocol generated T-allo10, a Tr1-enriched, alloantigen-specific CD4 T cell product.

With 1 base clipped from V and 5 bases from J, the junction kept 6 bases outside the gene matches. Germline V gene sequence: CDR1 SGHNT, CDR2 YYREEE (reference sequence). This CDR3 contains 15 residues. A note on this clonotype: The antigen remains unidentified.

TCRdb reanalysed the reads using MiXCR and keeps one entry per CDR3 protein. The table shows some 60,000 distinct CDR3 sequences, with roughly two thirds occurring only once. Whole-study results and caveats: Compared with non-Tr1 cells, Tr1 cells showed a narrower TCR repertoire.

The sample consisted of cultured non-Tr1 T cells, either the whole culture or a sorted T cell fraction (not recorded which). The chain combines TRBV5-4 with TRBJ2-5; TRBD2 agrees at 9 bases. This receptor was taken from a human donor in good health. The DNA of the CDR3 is TGTGCCAGCAGCTTGAGGGCGGGAGGGGTCGAGACCCAGTACTTC. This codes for CASSLRAGGVETQYF. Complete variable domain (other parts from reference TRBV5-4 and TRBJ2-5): ETGVTQSPTHLIKTRGQQVTLRCSSQSGHNTVSWYQQALGQGPQFIFQYYREEENGRGNFPPRFSGLQFPNYSSELNVNALELDDSALYLCASSLRAGGVETQYFGPGTRLLVL.